The clone carrying this T cell receptor beta chain occurred many times. The target antigen is unknown. This sample is part of a study of T cell repertoires in cytomegalovirus infection. Study-level background: In public TCR beta signatures, there were indications of both CMV infection and matching HLA type. The study's findings and limits: Totalled public TCR beta family frequency picked out people who carried CMV plus the relevant HLA.

CDR1 ENHRY and CDR2 SYGVKD come from the germline V gene. V was pared by 2 bases and J by 3 bases, with 3 bases of the junction left unmatched. The CDR3 has 14 amino acids. MiXCR, applied by TCRdb to the reads, yields one record per CDR3 protein. The sample includes roughly 300,000 distinct CDR3 sequences, over 7.5% of them seen just once. This chain links TRBV10-3 with TRBJ1-1, with 7 bases identical to TRBD1. The sample was PBMCs. This clonotype was sampled from a human donor in good health (CMV status not recorded). Some clones in this sample may be carry-over from other donors' samples. As DNA, the CDR3 is TGTGCCATCAGTGAGAGACAGGGTGACACTGAAGCTTTCTTT. It yields the protein CAISERQGDTEAFF.